This TCR beta chain comes out of a study of shared clonotypes between healthy human individuals. Looking at the study overall: CD4 naive and memory got three plates each, CD8 naive two, CD8 memory one. Study outcomes and limitations: The study generally estimated greater richness for naive than memory subsets.

In the original analysis: In the immunoSEQ data, sequences were junction-only and lacked quality scores, so filtering differed. Sequenced by immunoSEQ multiplex PCR; TCRdb stores in-frame clones only, minus some. V, J and clone size are those of that table, while D and trimming were read from the DNA. The table lists over 2 million clones, 92% of them singletons. A remark on this clone: Its matching antigen is unknown.

It was into CD45RA+ naive and CD45RA-negative memory subsets that the CD4+ cells were split. CDR1 is MDHEN and CDR2 is SYDVKM in the germline V gene. Trimming took 6 bases from V and 2 from J, leaving 10 bases between them. The CDR3 is made up of 13 amino acids. This TCR came from a man aged 18 to 29 in good health. Some clones in this sample may be carry-over from other donors' samples. V and J are TRBV28 and TRBJ2-5, with D possibly TRBD2 on 5 matching bases. Input material: naive CD4+ T cells from PBMCs. Documented subset: CD45RA+ positively selected. Here the CDR3 reads CASRPGIQETQYF. The CDR3 DNA reads TGTGCCAGCAGACCCGGGATTCAAGAGACCCAGTACTTC.